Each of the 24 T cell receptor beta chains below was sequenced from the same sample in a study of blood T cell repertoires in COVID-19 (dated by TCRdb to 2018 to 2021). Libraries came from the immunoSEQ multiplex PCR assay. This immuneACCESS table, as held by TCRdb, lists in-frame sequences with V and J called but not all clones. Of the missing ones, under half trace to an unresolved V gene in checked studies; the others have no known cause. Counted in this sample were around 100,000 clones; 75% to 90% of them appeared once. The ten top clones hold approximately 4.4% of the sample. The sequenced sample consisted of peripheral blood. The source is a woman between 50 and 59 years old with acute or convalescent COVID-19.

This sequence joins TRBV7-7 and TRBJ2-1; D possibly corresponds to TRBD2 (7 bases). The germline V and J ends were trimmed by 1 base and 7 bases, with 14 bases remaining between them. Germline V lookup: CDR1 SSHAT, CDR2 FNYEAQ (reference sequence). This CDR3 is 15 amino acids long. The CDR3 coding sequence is TGTGCCAGCAGCTTAGAGGGGGGGGCAGGGAATGAGCAGTTCTTC. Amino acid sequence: CASSLEGGAGNEQFF.

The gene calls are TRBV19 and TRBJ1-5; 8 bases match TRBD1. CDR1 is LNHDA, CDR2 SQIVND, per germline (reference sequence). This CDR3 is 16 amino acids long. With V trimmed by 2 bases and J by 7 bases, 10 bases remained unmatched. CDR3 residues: CASSIMGQGAHQPQHF. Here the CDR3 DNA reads TGTGCCAGTAGTATAATGGGGCAGGGGGCACACCAGCCCCAGCATTTT. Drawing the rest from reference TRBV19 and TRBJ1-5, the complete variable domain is DGGITQSPKYLFRKEGQNVTLSCEQNLNHDAMYWYRQDPGQGLRLIYYSQIVNDFQKGDIAEGYSVSREKKESFPLTVTSAQKNPTAFYLCASSIMGQGAHQPQHFGDGTRLSIL.

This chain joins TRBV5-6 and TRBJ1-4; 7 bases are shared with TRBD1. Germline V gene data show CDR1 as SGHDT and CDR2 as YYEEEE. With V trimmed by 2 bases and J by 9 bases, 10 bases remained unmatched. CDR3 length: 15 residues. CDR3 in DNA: TGTGCCAGCAGCTTTCTGGACAGGCGGACTCAAAAACTGTTTTTT. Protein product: CASSFLDRRTQKLFF.

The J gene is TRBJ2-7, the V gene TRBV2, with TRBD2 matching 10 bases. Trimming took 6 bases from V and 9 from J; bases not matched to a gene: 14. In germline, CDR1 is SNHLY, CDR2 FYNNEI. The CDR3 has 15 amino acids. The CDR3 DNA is TGTGCCAGCAGCGATGGGACTAGCGAACCGGAGGTGCAGTACTTC. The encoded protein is CASSDGTSEPEVQYF.

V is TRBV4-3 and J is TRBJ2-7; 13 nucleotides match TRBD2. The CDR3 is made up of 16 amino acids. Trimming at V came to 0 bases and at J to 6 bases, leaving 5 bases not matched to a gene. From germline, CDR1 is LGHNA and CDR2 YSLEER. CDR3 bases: TGCGCCAGCAGCCAAGAAAGGAGACTAGCGGGAGGCGAGCAGTACTTC. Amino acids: CASSQERRLAGGEQYF.

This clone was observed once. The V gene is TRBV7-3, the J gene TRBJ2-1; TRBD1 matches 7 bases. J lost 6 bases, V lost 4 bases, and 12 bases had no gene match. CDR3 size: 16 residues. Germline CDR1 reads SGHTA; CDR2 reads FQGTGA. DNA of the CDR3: TGTGCCAGCAGCTCCGACGGACAGGTACGCGGCAATGAGCAGTTCTTC. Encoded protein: CASSSDGQVRGNEQFF.

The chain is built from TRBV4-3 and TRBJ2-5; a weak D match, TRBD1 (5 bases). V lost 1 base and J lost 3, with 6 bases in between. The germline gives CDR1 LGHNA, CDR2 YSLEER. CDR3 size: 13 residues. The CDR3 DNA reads TGCGCCAGCAGCCAAGTAGGGGAAGAGACCCAGTACTTC. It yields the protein CASSQVGEETQYF.

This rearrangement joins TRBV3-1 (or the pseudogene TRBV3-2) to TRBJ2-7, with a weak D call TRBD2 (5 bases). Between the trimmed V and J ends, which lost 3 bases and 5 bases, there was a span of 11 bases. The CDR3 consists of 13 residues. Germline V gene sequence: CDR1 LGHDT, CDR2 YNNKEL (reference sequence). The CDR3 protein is CASSHTSTDEQYF. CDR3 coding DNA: TGTGCCAGCAGCCACACTAGTACGGACGAGCAGTACTTC.

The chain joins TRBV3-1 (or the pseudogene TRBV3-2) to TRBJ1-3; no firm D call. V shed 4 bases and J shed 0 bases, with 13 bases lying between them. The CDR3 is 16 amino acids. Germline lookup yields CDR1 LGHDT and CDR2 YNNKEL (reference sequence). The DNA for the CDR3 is TGTGCCAGCAGCCCTAGCCTCCAACCCTCTGGAAACACCATATATTTT. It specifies CASSPSLQPSGNTIYF.

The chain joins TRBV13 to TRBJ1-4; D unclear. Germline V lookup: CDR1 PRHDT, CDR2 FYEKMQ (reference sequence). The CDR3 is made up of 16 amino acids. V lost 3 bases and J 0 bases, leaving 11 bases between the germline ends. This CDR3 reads CASSFGKPTTNEKLFF. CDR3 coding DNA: TGTGCCAGCAGCTTCGGTAAGCCTACAACTAATGAAAAACTGTTTTTT.

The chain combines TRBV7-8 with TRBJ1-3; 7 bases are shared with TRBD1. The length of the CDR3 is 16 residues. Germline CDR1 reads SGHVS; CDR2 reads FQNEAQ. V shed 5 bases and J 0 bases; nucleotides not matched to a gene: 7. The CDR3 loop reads CASSLQGLPSGNTIYF. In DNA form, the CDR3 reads TGTGCCAGCAGCCTACAGGGGCTCCCCTCTGGAAACACCATATATTTT.

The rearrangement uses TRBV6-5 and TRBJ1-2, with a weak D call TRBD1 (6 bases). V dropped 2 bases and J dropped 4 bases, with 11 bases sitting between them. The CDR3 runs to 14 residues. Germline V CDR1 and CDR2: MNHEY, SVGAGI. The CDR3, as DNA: TGTGCCAGCAGTTACGCTGGACAGCTCTATGGCTACACCTTC. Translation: CASSYAGQLYGYTF.

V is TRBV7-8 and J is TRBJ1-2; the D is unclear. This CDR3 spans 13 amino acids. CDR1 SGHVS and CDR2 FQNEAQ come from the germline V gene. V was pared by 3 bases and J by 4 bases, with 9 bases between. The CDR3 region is CASSFGQPYGYTF. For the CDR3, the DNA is TGTGCCAGCAGCTTTGGGCAGCCCTATGGCTACACCTTC.

The CDR3 region is CASSLAEGTEAFF. CDR3 in DNA: TGTGCCAGCAGTTTAGCTGAGGGCACTGAAGCTTTCTTT. This rearrangement joins TRBV12-3 or TRBV12-4 to TRBJ1-1; D not resolved. This CDR3 is 13 amino acids long. V lost 0 bases to trimming and J lost 4 bases, with 6 bases between them.

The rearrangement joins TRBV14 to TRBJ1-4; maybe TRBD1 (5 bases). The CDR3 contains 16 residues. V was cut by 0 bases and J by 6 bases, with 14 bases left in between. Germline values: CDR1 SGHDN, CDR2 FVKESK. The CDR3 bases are TGTGCCAGCAGCCAAGATCGGAGGGGATGGGATGAAAAACTGTTTTTT. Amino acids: CASSQDRRGWDEKLFF.

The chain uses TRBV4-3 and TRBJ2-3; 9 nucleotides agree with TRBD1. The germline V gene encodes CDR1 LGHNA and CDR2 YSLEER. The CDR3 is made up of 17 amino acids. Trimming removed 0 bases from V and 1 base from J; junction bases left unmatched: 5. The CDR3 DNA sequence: TGCGCCAGCAGCCAAGACAGGACAGGGGTGGGCACAGATACGCAGTATTTT. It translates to CASSQDRTGVGTDTQYF.

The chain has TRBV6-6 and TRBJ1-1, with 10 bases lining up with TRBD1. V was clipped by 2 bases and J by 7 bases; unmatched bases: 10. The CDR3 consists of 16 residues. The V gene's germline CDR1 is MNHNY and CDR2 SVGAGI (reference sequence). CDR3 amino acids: CASSYTMGQGTDEAFF. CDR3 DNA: TGTGCCAGCAGTTACACTATGGGACAGGGGACGGATGAAGCTTTCTTT.

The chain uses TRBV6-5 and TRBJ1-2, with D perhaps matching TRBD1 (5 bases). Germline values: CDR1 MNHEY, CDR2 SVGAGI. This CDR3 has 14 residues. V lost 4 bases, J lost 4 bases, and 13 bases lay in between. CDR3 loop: CASSSGRVVYGYTF. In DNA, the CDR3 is TGTGCCAGCAGTTCCGGCAGGGTTGTCTATGGCTACACCTTC.

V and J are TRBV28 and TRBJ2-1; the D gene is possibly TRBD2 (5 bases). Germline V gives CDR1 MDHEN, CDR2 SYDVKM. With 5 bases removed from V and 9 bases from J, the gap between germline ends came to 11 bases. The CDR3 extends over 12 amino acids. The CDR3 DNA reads TGTGCCAGCAGTGTAGGAGGAGTTGAGCAGTTCTTC. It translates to CASSVGGVEQFF.

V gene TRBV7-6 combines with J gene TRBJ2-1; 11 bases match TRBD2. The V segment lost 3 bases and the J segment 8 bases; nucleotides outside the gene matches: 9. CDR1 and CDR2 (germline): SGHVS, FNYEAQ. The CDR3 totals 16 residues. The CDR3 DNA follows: TGTGCCAGCAGCTTGTACGGTCTAGCGGGGGGCGATGAGCAGTTCTTC. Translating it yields CASSLYGLAGGDEQFF.

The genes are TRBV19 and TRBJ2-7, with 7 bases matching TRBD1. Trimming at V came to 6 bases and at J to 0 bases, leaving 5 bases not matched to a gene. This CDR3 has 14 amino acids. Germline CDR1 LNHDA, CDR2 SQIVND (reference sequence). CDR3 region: CASRQGPRSYEQYF. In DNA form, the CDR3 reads TGTGCCAGTAGACAGGGGCCTCGCTCCTACGAGCAGTACTTC.

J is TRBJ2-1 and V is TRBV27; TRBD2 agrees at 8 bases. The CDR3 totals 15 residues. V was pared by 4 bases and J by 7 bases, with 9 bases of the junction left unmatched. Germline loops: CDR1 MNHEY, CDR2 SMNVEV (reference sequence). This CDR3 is CASSSLEAGVNEQFF. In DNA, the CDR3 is TGTGCCAGCAGTTCCCTCGAAGCGGGGGTAAATGAGCAGTTCTTC.

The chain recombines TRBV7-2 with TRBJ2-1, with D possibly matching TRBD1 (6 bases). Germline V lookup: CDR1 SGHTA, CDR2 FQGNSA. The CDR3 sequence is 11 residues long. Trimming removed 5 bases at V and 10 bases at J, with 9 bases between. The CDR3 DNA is TGTGCCAGCAGCGTCAGGGGAGAGCAGTTCTTC. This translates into CASSVRGEQFF.

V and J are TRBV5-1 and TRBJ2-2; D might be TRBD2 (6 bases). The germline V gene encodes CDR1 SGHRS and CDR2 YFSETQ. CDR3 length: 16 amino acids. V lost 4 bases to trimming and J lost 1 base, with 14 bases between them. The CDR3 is CASSLIGTGNTGELFF. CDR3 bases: TGCGCCAGCAGCCTTATTGGGACTGGGAACACCGGGGAGCTGTTTTTT. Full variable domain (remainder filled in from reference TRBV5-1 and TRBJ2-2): KAGVTQTPRYLIKTRGQQVTLSCSPISGHRSVSWYQQTPGQGLQFLFEYFSETQRNKGNFPGRFSGRQFSNSRSEMNVSTLELGDSALYLCASSLIGTGNTGELFFGEGSRLTVL.